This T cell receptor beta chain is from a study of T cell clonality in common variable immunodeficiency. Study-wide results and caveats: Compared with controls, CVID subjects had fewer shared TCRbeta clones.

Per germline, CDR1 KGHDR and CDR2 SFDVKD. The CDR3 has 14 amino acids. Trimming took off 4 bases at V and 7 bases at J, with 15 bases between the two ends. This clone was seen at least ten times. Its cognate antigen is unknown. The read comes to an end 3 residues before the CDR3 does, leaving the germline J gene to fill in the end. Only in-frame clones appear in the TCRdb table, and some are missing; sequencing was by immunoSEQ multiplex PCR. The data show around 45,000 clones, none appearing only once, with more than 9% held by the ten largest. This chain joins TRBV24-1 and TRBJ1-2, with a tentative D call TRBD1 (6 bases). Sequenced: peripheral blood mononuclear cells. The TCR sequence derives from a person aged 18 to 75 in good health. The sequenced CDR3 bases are TGTGCCACCAGTGACCCCGGGGGGCTATTTGGC. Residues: CATSDPGGLFG. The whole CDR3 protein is CATSDPGGLFGYTF.